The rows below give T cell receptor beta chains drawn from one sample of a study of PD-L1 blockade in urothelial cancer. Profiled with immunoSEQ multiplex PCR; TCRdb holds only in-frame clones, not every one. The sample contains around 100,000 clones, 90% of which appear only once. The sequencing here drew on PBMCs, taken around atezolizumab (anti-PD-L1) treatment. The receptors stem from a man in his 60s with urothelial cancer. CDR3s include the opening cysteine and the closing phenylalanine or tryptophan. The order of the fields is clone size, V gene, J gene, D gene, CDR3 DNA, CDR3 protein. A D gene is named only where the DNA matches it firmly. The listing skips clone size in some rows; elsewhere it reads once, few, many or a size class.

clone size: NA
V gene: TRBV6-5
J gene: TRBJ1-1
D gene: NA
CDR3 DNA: TGTGCCGTCGGTTGGCGGCCACGGGAAGCTTTCTTT
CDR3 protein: CAVGWRPREAFF

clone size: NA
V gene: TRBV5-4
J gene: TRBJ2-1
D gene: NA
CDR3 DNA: TGTGCCAGCAGCTTGGGACTGGATAATGAGCAGTTCTTC
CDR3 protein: CASSLGLDNEQFF

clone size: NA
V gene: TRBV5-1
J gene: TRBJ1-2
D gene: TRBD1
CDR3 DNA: TGCGCCAGCAGCTTGGATGTAGGACAGGGTCGCTACACCTTC
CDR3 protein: CASSLDVGQGRYTF

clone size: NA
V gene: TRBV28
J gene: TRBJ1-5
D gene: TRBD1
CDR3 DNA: TGTGCCAGCAGCTCGACAGGGGCGGGCAATCAGCCCCAGCATTTT
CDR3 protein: CASSSTGAGNQPQHF

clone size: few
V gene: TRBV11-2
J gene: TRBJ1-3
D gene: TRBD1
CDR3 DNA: TGTGCCAGCAGCTTAGACCCGCTGGGACAGGGGGGCTCTGGAAACACCATATATTTT
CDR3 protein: CASSLDPLGQGGSGNTIYF

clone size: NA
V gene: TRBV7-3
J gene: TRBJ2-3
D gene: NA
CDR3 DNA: TGTGCCAGCAGCTTAAGTCTCATAAGCAACACAGATACGCAGTATTTT
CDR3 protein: CASSLSLISNTDTQYF

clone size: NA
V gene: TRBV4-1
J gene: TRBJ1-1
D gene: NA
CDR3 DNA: TGCGCCAGCAGCCAAGTGGCGGCTCATGAAGCTTTCTTT
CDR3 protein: CASSQVAAHEAFF

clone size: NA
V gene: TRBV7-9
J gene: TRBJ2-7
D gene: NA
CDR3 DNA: TGTGCCAGCAACGCGATTACGGGTTCCGAGCAGTACTTC
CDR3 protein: CASNAITGSEQYF

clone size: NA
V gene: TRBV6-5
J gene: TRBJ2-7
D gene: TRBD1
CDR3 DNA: TGTGCCAGCAGGCGGGACAGGGGTGGCTACGAGCAGTACTTC
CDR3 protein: CASRRDRGGYEQYF

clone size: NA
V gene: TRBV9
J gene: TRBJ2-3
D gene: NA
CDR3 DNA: TGTGCCAGCAGTATAGCAGTGGGGCCAGATACGCAGTATTTT
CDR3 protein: CASSIAVGPDTQYF